This T cell receptor beta chain comes out of a study of blood T cell repertoires in COVID-19. CDR1 and CDR2 from the germline V gene are MGHRA and YSYEKL. The CDR3 runs 14 residues. V lost 4 bases and J lost 5; bases outside the gene matches: 6. Libraries were prepared by immunoSEQ multiplex PCR; TCRdb keeps only in-frame clonotypes and omits some of them. In the table there are some 59,000 clones, 70% to 90% of which are singletons. Sequences were obtained from peripheral blood. The receptor was isolated from a man aged 60-69 years with acute or convalescent COVID-19. The rearrangement uses TRBV4-1 and TRBJ2-5; 8 nucleotides agree with TRBD2. CDR3 protein: CASSPTSVPETQYF. CDR3 DNA: TGCGCCAGCAGCCCGACTAGCGTACCTGAGACCCAGTACTTC.